This T cell receptor (beta chain) is from a study of cytomegalovirus exposure and HLA in healthy donors. Whole-study findings and limits: Testing in vitro showed a few CMV-associated chains specific for CMV antigens.

Only a few counts were recorded for this clone. Its antigen is not known. Use of 60 Vbeta and 13 Jbeta primers characterized the PCR. Sequenced by immunoSEQ multiplex PCR; TCRdb stores in-frame clones only, minus some. Among roughly 100,000 clones, approximately 69% were seen once, and the ten largest hold approximately 3%. The sequence was obtained from a young man in good health and CMV-seronegative. Material: PBMCs.

The CDR3 spells CASRRWTASNQPQHF. Written as DNA, the CDR3 is TGTGCCAGCAGGAGATGGACAGCTAGCAATCAGCCCCAGCATTTT. The chain links TRBV6-5 to TRBJ1-5, with D possibly TRBD1 on 6 matching bases. Per the germline V gene, CDR1 is MNHEY and CDR2 is SVGAGI. This CDR3 comprises 15 residues. V shed 6 bases and J shed 0 bases, with 12 bases lying between them.